The 32 T cell receptor beta chains presented below share a single source sample, sequenced in a study of blood T cell repertoires in COVID-19. Generated by immunoSEQ multiplex PCR, the TCRdb table keeps only in-frame clones and is missing some. The table includes hundreds of thousands of clones, about 88% detected once. Specimen: peripheral blood. The receptor set was obtained from a woman in her thirties or forties who had recovered from COVID-19.

This sequence joins TRBV9 and TRBJ2-5; D might be TRBD2 (6 bases). V gave up 0 bases and J gave up 5 bases, with 11 bases separating them. Germline V gene lookup returns CDR1 SGDLS and CDR2 YYNGEE. CDR3 length: 14 residues. Here the CDR3 DNA reads TGTGCCAGCAGCGTAGAGGCGGGGCGGGAGACCCAGTACTTC. Translated, it gives CASSVEAGRETQYF.

This chain joins TRBV4-1 and TRBJ2-1; 12 bases are a match to TRBD2. Looked up from germline, CDR1 is MGHRA and CDR2 is YSYEKL. V dropped 0 bases and J dropped 7; count of bases not matched to a gene: 10. The CDR3 length is 18 residues. CDR3: CASSQDPSGRALGNEQFF. The CDR3 DNA reads TGCGCCAGCAGCCAAGACCCTAGCGGGAGGGCCTTGGGGAATGAGCAGTTCTTC.

This clone occurred a few times. The V gene is TRBV28, the J gene TRBJ2-7, with 11 nucleotides matching TRBD2. The CDR3 consists of 16 residues. CDR1 is MDHEN, CDR2 SYDVKM, per germline. J gave up 0 bases and V 5 bases, and 6 bases lay outside the gene matches. The CDR3 loop is CASSPRLAGRSYEQYF. The CDR3 DNA reads TGTGCCAGCAGTCCCCGACTAGCGGGGCGCTCCTACGAGCAGTACTTC.

The V call is TRBV28, the J call TRBJ2-3; a possible D gene is TRBD2 (5 bases). CDR1 MDHEN and CDR2 SYDVKM come from the germline V gene. The CDR3 has 16 residues. Trimming pared 4 bases from V and 3 bases from J, leaving 17 bases between. The CDR3 loop reads CASSSAGLARTDTQYF. CDR3 in DNA: TGTGCCAGCAGTTCTGCGGGCCTCGCCCGTACAGATACGCAGTATTTT.

The chain joins TRBV7-8 to TRBJ2-2; 9 positions match TRBD1. The CDR3 covers 15 residues. CDR1 and CDR2 (germline): SGHVS, FQNEAQ. With 4 bases clipped from V and 6 bases from J, the junction kept 6 bases outside the gene matches. CDR3: CASSYDRDRAGELFF. CDR3 nucleotides: TGTGCCAGCAGCTACGATAGGGACAGGGCCGGGGAGCTGTTTTTT.

This chain links TRBV5-1 with TRBJ2-2; perhaps TRBD2 as D (6 bases). With 5 bases removed from V and 4 bases from J, the gap between germline ends came to 9 bases. The CDR3 is 13 amino acids. Germline lookup yields CDR1 SGHRS and CDR2 YFSETQ. CDR3 loop: CASSWDSTGELFF. DNA for the CDR3: TGCGCCAGCAGTTGGGACTCCACCGGGGAGCTGTTTTTT.

The chain employs TRBV9 and TRBJ2-3, with TRBD2 matching over 9 bases. Germline loops: CDR1 SGDLS, CDR2 YYNGEE. With V trimmed by 1 base and J by 3 bases, 6 bases remained unmatched. This CDR3 comprises 16 residues. The CDR3 loop is CASSVLAGFGTDTQYF. The CDR3 DNA reads as TGTGCCAGCAGCGTACTAGCGGGATTTGGTACAGATACGCAGTATTTT.

The chain combines TRBV10-3 with TRBJ2-5, with unresolved D. This CDR3 spans 13 amino acids. CDR1 and CDR2 (germline): ENHRY, SYGVKD. V was clipped by 6 bases and J by 2 bases, with 10 bases between them. The CDR3 nucleotides read TGTGCCATCAGGCCCAGCGAGCAAGAGACCCAGTACTTC. This codes for CAIRPSEQETQYF.

The count of this clone is one. The chain is built from TRBV11-1 and TRBJ2-1, with D uncertain. The germline V gene has CDR1 SGHAT and CDR2 FQDESV (reference sequence). The CDR3 runs to 12 residues. The V end was cut by 6 bases, the J end by 7 bases, with 10 bases between. The CDR3 nucleotides are TGTGCCAGCAGAGCAGAGAGGAATGAGCAGTTCTTC. It encodes CASRAERNEQFF.

J is TRBJ1-5 and V is TRBV7-2; unclear D gene. V lost 5 bases and J lost 2, with 19 bases in between. In germline, CDR1 is SGHTA, CDR2 FQGNSA. The CDR3 consists of 17 residues. CDR3 DNA: TGTGCCAGCAGCCCCATTGGGGTCGGGGTAGGCAATCAGCCCCAGCATTTT. Protein product: CASSPIGVGVGNQPQHF.

The chain couples TRBV19 to TRBJ2-7, with TRBD1 as a possible D gene (6 bases). Trimming cost V 3 bases and J 6 bases, with 9 bases left between them. The CDR3 spans 12 residues. CDR1 is LNHDA and CDR2 is SQIVND in the germline V gene (reference sequence). CDR3 coding DNA: TGTGCCAGTAGTATGACAGGTTCCGAGCAGTACTTC. This sequence encodes CASSMTGSEQYF.

CDR3: CAWSVGAQETQYF. In DNA form, the CDR3 reads TGTGCCTGGAGTGTAGGGGCCCAAGAGACCCAGTACTTC. The chain links TRBV30 to TRBJ2-5, with D perhaps matching TRBD1 (5 bases). Trimming took off 0 bases at V and 1 base at J, with 6 bases between the two ends. This CDR3 has 13 amino acids. The germline CDR1 and CDR2 sequences are GTSNPN and SVGIG (reference sequence). Combining the CDR3 with reference TRBV30 and TRBJ2-5 gives the whole variable domain SQTIHQWPATLVQPVGSPLSLECTVEGTSNPNLYWYRQAAGRGLQLLFYSVGIGQISSEVPQNLSASRPQDRQFILSSKKLLLSDSGFYLCAWSVGAQETQYFGPGTRLLVL.

This clone was picked up one time. This chain uses TRBV28 with TRBJ1-2; the D is unclear. The CDR3 is made up of 14 amino acids. The V gene's germline CDR1 is MDHEN and CDR2 SYDVKM. With 7 bases removed from V and 4 bases from J, the gap between germline ends came to 16 bases. Here the CDR3 reads CASTLNKPPYGYTF. As DNA, the CDR3 is TGTGCCAGCACCCTAAATAAGCCCCCCTATGGCTACACCTTC.

The V call is TRBV28, the J call TRBJ2-1; TRBD1 matches 8 bases. The CDR3 sequence is 15 residues long. V was pared by 2 bases and J by 2 bases, with 2 bases of the junction left unmatched. CDR1 and CDR2 from the germline V gene are MDHEN and SYDVKM. The CDR3 DNA sequence: TGTGCCAGCAGTTTAGACAGGGGAACCTACAATGAGCAGTTCTTC. This translates into CASSLDRGTYNEQFF.

V is TRBV9 and J is TRBJ1-2, with D hard to call. Germline V gene sequence: CDR1 SGDLS, CDR2 YYNGEE. V dropped 2 bases and J dropped 6 bases, with 11 bases sitting between them. This CDR3 comprises 13 residues. CDR3 coding DNA: TGTGCCAGCAGCGTCCCGGGTCGAGATGGCTACACCTTC. Protein: CASSVPGRDGYTF.

This clone was seen just once. The chain carries TRBV6-5 and TRBJ1-5, with 9 nucleotides matching TRBD1. The ends lost 6 bases at V and 5 bases at J; junction bases unmatched: 2. Germline CDR1 and CDR2: MNHEY and SVGAGI. There are 13 residues in the CDR3. The CDR3 nucleotides are TGTGCCAGCAGAGGGACAGGGCATCAGCCCCAGCATTTT. Its protein is CASRGTGHQPQHF.

This clone appeared once. The chain employs TRBV24-1 and TRBJ2-5; D is ambiguous. Per the germline V gene, CDR1 is KGHDR and CDR2 is SFDVKD. Trimming pared 3 bases from V and 1 base from J, leaving 11 bases between. This CDR3 is built from 15 residues. CDR3: CATSDPGAGQETQYF. DNA of the CDR3: TGTGCCACCAGTGATCCCGGAGCTGGCCAAGAGACCCAGTACTTC.

This clone occurred once. The chain carries TRBV25-1 and TRBJ1-4; 8 bases map to TRBD1. J gave up 8 bases and V 1 base, and 6 bases lay outside the gene matches. Germline V CDR1 and CDR2: MGHDK, SYGVNS. The CDR3 consists of 15 residues. The CDR3 DNA sequence: TGTGCCAGCAGTGAATTGCAGGGGGCTAGGGAAAAACTGTTTTTT. Protein sequence: CASSELQGAREKLFF.

DNA of the CDR3: TGCGCCAGCAGCTTGGCCGACAGCGATTATGGCTACACCTTC. Amino acids: CASSLADSDYGYTF. The V and J genes are TRBV5-1 and TRBJ1-2; perhaps TRBD1 as D (5 bases). V was shortened by 0 bases and J by 5 bases, with 11 bases between the two germline ends. Germline-derived CDR1 and CDR2 are SGHRS and YFSETQ. This CDR3 is built from 14 residues.

This rearrangement joins TRBV7-9 to TRBJ2-1; maybe TRBD1 (5 bases). Germline CDR1 reads SEHNR; CDR2 reads FQNEAQ (reference sequence). This CDR3 is 14 amino acids long. Between the trimmed V and J ends, which lost 6 bases and 7 bases, there was a span of 16 bases. In DNA form, the CDR3 reads TGTGCCAGCAGTCATGACAGACCTCGGAATGAGCAGTTCTTC. Its translation is CASSHDRPRNEQFF. The variable domain in full, completed from reference TRBV7-9 and TRBJ2-1, reads DTGVSQNPRHKITKRGQNVTFRCDPISEHNRLYWYRQTLGQGPEFLTYFQNEAQLEKSRLLSDRFSAERPKGSFSTLEIQRTEQGDSAMYLCASSHDRPRNEQFFGPGTRLTVL.

CDR3 in amino acids: CASSYSAGRGSYEQYF. CDR3 DNA: TGTGCCAGCAGTTACTCGGCGGGCAGGGGGTCCTACGAGCAGTACTTC. This chain uses TRBV6-6 with TRBJ2-7, with 7 bases fitting TRBD1. The CDR3 extends over 16 amino acids. Germline assignment: CDR1 MNHNY and CDR2 SVGAGI (reference sequence). Trimming took 0 bases from V and 1 from J; bases not matched to a gene: 6.

V usage is TRBV24-1 and J usage is TRBJ2-7, with D perhaps TRBD1 (6 bases). V lost 7 bases and J lost 8, with 14 bases in between. Germline-derived CDR1 and CDR2 are KGHDR and SFDVKD. The CDR3 is 12 residues long. CDR3 sequence (DNA): TGTGCCACCAGGGACAAACAGGGCCAGCAGTACTTC. It encodes CATRDKQGQQYF.

As regards this clone: In the same sample, other DNA sequences code for this CDR3. The chain combines TRBV9 with TRBJ1-5; D remains unclear. Germline V gene data show CDR1 as SGDLS and CDR2 as YYNGEE. The ends were cut back, 0 bases at V and 4 bases at J, with 8 bases in the middle. The length of the CDR3 is 14 residues. The CDR3 nucleotides read TGTGCCAGCAGCGTAGCCGGGGATAATCAGCCCCAGCATTTT. As protein: CASSVAGDNQPQHF. The complete variable domain, with remaining parts taken from reference TRBV9 and TRBJ1-5, reads DSGVTQTPKHLITATGQRVTLRCSPRSGDLSVYWYQQSLDQGLQFLIQYYNGEERAKGNILERFSAQQFPDLHSELNLSSLELGDSALYFCASSVAGDNQPQHFGDGTRLSIL.

The chain combines TRBV5-1 with TRBJ2-3, with 8 nucleotides matching TRBD2. Germline V lookup: CDR1 SGHRS, CDR2 YFSETQ. The CDR3 has 16 amino acids. J gave up 0 bases and V 4 bases, and 7 bases lay outside the gene matches. In DNA form, the CDR3 reads TGCGCCAGCAGCCTGATAGCGGGGTCTAGCACAGATACGCAGTATTTT. Protein: CASSLIAGSSTDTQYF.

This chain joins TRBV7-9 and TRBJ1-4; 9 nucleotides agree with TRBD1. The CDR3 runs 15 residues. CDR1 is SEHNR and CDR2 is FQNEAQ in the germline V gene (reference sequence). With 1 base clipped from V and 8 bases from J, the junction kept 5 bases outside the gene matches. The CDR3 nucleotides read TGTGCCAGCAGCTTAGGTGGGACAGGGCGAGAAAAACTGTTTTTT. Residues: CASSLGGTGREKLFF.

The chain is built from TRBV7-9 and TRBJ1-1; D might be TRBD1 (5 bases). V was trimmed by 2 bases and J by 1 base, leaving 8 bases between them. Germline CDR1 is SEHNR and CDR2 is FQNEAQ (reference sequence). CDR3 length: 14 residues. CDR3 DNA: TGTGCCAGCAGCTTATGGGGGGAGAACACTGAAGCTTTCTTT. This gives the protein CASSLWGENTEAFF.

V usage is TRBV27 and J usage is TRBJ1-6; no reliable D call. CDR3 length: 14 amino acids. The germline V gene has CDR1 MNHEY and CDR2 SMNVEV (reference sequence). V was shortened by 5 bases and J by 6 bases, with 11 bases between the two germline ends. The CDR3 coding sequence is TGTGCCAGCAGTCCTCGCGGGGTTAATTCACCCCTCCACTTT. Its translation is CASSPRGVNSPLHF.

Here the CDR3 DNA reads TGTGCCAGCAGCTCGGGACAGGTCGGGTCCGGGGCCAACGTCCTGACTTTC. This encodes CASSSGQVGSGANVLTF. The gene calls are TRBV7-9 and TRBJ2-6, with 8 bases lining up with TRBD1. The germline V gene encodes CDR1 SEHNR and CDR2 FQNEAQ (reference sequence). CDR3 length: 17 amino acids. With V trimmed by 4 bases and J by 4 bases, 9 bases remained unmatched.

The chain couples TRBV3-1 (or the pseudogene TRBV3-2) to TRBJ2-7, with TRBD1 identical over 7 bases. Germline V CDR1 and CDR2: LGHDT, YNNKEL (reference sequence). Losses at the gene ends were 2 bases for V and 5 bases for J; bases not matched to a gene: 9. This CDR3 is built from 15 residues. CDR3 coding DNA: TGTGCCAGCAGCCAAACTCAGGACAGGTTCAACGAGCAGTACTTC. This gives the protein CASSQTQDRFNEQYF.

This rearrangement joins TRBV9 to TRBJ2-1; D might be TRBD2 (6 bases). The germline V and J ends were trimmed by 0 bases and 7 bases, with 17 bases remaining between them. Germline assignment: CDR1 SGDLS and CDR2 YYNGEE. The CDR3 has 16 residues. The CDR3 DNA reads as TGTGCCAGCAGCGTAGACGACTTTTCGCGGGGTAATGAGCAGTTCTTC. It translates to CASSVDDFSRGNEQFF.

This clone was seen more than once but under ten times. This rearrangement joins TRBV6-6 to TRBJ1-1, with a tentative D call TRBD1 (6 bases). CDR1 is MNHNY, CDR2 SVGAGI, per germline (reference sequence). The length of the CDR3 is 13 residues. Trimming shortened V by 0 bases and J by 8 bases, and 10 bases separated the two germline ends. The CDR3 region has the DNA TGTGCCAGCAGTTACTCGAATAGGGGGGAAGCTTTCTTT. This codes for CASSYSNRGEAFF.

V is TRBV7-2 and J is TRBJ1-2, with 9 bases fitting TRBD1. Germline CDR1 reads SGHTA; CDR2 reads FQGNSA. J gave up 2 bases and V 10 bases, and 8 bases lay outside the gene matches. The CDR3 has 14 residues. CDR3 protein: CAISAGTGNYGYTF. The CDR3 nucleotides read TGTGCCATCTCGGCCGGGACAGGGAACTATGGCTACACCTTC.